A selection of T cell receptor beta chains follows, all from one sample in a study of blood T cell repertoires in COVID-19. Using immunoSEQ multiplex PCR, the repertoire was profiled, and TCRdb retains in-frame clones only, with some absent. The repertoire holds about 350,000 clones, with roughly 86% as singletons. Sequencing was performed on PBMCs or T cells enriched from blood (not recorded which). The source of these receptors is a woman in her twenties or thirties who had been exposed to COVID-19. The CDR3 runs from the conserved cysteine through the conserved F or W. The D gene is left open where the match is weak. Clone size, where shown, is once, few, many, or a class for clones that have expanded.

v_gene: TRBV27; j_gene: TRBJ1-4; d_gene: .; abundance: .; CDR3nt: TGTGCCAGCAGTTTATCGTACAGGGATAATGAAAAACTGTTTTTT; CDR3aa: CASSLSYRDNEKLFF
v_gene: TRBV6-5; j_gene: TRBJ2-1; d_gene: .; abundance: .; CDR3nt: TGTGCCGGACTAATGACGACGGGTGAGCAGTTCTTC; CDR3aa: CAGLMTTGEQFF
v_gene: TRBV29-1; j_gene: TRBJ1-4; d_gene: .; abundance: .; CDR3nt: TGCAGCGTTGGAGGGGGGGCTGGTGAAAAACTGTTTTTT; CDR3aa: CSVGGGAGEKLFF
v_gene: TRBV9; j_gene: TRBJ2-5; d_gene: .; abundance: .; CDR3nt: TGTGCCAGCAGCGTAAGGATCGGGGAGACCCAGTACTTC; CDR3aa: CASSVRIGETQYF
v_gene: TRBV5-1; j_gene: TRBJ1-1; d_gene: TRBD1; abundance: .; CDR3nt: TGCGCCAGCAGCGATTACGGGACAGCGAACACTGAAGCTTTCTTT; CDR3aa: CASSDYGTANTEAFF
v_gene: TRBV27; j_gene: TRBJ2-7; d_gene: TRBD1; abundance: .; CDR3nt: TGTGCCAGCAGTGGACAGGGAACCTACGAGCAGTACTTC; CDR3aa: CASSGQGTYEQYF
v_gene: TRBV7-7; j_gene: TRBJ2-1; d_gene: TRBD2; abundance: .; CDR3nt: TGTGCCAGCAGCTTAGGGACTAGCGGCCCCCTGGGGAATGAGCAGTTCTTC; CDR3aa: CASSLGTSGPLGNEQFF
v_gene: TRBV11-2; j_gene: TRBJ2-4; d_gene: TRBD2; abundance: .; CDR3nt: TGTGCCAGCAGCGTACGACTAGCGGGGGGAACTCAGTACTTC; CDR3aa: CASSVRLAGGTQYF
v_gene: TRBV28; j_gene: TRBJ1-1; d_gene: .; abundance: .; CDR3nt: TGTGCCAGCAGTTTGGGAGGGCCTCGTGAAGCTTTCTTT; CDR3aa: CASSLGGPREAFF
v_gene: TRBV28; j_gene: TRBJ1-6; d_gene: .; abundance: .; CDR3nt: TGTGCCAGCAGTTTCCCCAGGCGATTGTCTTCACCCCTCCACTTT; CDR3aa: CASSFPRRLSSPLHF
v_gene: TRBV7-9; j_gene: TRBJ1-1; d_gene: .; abundance: .; CDR3nt: TGTGCCAGCAGCTTAGATCGGACTCACACTGAAGCTTTCTTT; CDR3aa: CASSLDRTHTEAFF
v_gene: TRBV11-2; j_gene: TRBJ2-7; d_gene: TRBD2; abundance: .; CDR3nt: TGTGCCAGCAGCTTGAGACTAGCGGGAGATTACGAGCAGTACTTC; CDR3aa: CASSLRLAGDYEQYF
v_gene: TRBV18; j_gene: TRBJ2-7; d_gene: .; abundance: .; CDR3nt: TGTGCCAGCTCACCAGACAGAACCGCCTACGAGCAGTACTTC; CDR3aa: CASSPDRTAYEQYF
v_gene: TRBV15; j_gene: TRBJ1-1; d_gene: .; abundance: .; CDR3nt: TGTGCCACCAGCAGAGATCCAGGGATGAACACTGAAGCTTTCTTT; CDR3aa: CATSRDPGMNTEAFF
v_gene: TRBV30; j_gene: TRBJ2-3; d_gene: TRBD1; abundance: .; CDR3nt: TGTGCCTGGAGTGCCGGGACAGGGACCACAGATACGCAGTATTTT; CDR3aa: CAWSAGTGTTDTQYF
v_gene: TRBV18; j_gene: TRBJ1-1; d_gene: .; abundance: few; CDR3nt: TGTGCCAGCTCCCAACAGGCTAACACTGAAGCTTTCTTT; CDR3aa: CASSQQANTEAFF
v_gene: TRBV3-1/TRBV3-2; j_gene: TRBJ1-1; d_gene: .; abundance: .; CDR3nt: TGTGCCAGCAGCCAACCTCCCGACAGTTTCATAGCTTTCTTT; CDR3aa: CASSQPPDSFIAFF
v_gene: TRBV5-5; j_gene: TRBJ2-3; d_gene: TRBD2; abundance: .; CDR3nt: TGTGCCAGCAGCTTGTCTAGCGGTGATACGCAGTATTTT; CDR3aa: CASSLSSGDTQYF
v_gene: TRBV7-3; j_gene: TRBJ1-5; d_gene: TRBD1; abundance: .; CDR3nt: TGTGCCAGCAGCCCAAAGGCCGGACAGGACAATCAGCCCCAGCATTTT; CDR3aa: CASSPKAGQDNQPQHF
v_gene: TRBV2; j_gene: TRBJ1-4; d_gene: TRBD1; abundance: few; CDR3nt: TGTGCCAGCAGACCTGGACAGGGTTGGGAAAAACTGTTTTTT; CDR3aa: CASRPGQGWEKLFF
v_gene: TRBV5-1; j_gene: TRBJ2-1; d_gene: .; abundance: .; CDR3nt: TGCGCCAGCAGCCCGGGCCCTAGCGACTCCTACAATGAGCAGTTCTTC; CDR3aa: CASSPGPSDSYNEQFF
v_gene: TRBV28; j_gene: TRBJ2-5; d_gene: TRBD2; abundance: .; CDR3nt: TGTGCCAGCAGTCCGCAGGGACTAGCGGGTCAAGAGACCCAGTACTTC; CDR3aa: CASSPQGLAGQETQYF
v_gene: TRBV5-3; j_gene: TRBJ2-7; d_gene: .; abundance: .; CDR3nt: TGTGCCAGAAGCCGCACCGGGAGCTACGAGCAGTACTTC; CDR3aa: CARSRTGSYEQYF
v_gene: TRBV5-1; j_gene: TRBJ2-4; d_gene: TRBD2; abundance: .; CDR3nt: TGCGCCAGCAGCTTGGTGGCCGGGGGGAGAAACATTCAGTACTTC; CDR3aa: CASSLVAGGRNIQYF
v_gene: TRBV28; j_gene: TRBJ1-5; d_gene: .; abundance: .; CDR3nt: TGTGCCAGCAGTTTACGGGGGGGCCCCCTCGGGCCCCAGCATTTT; CDR3aa: CASSLRGGPLGPQHF
v_gene: TRBV3-1/TRBV3-2; j_gene: TRBJ1-4; d_gene: .; abundance: .; CDR3nt: TGTGCCAGCAGCCAAGGAGGCAATGAAAAACTGTTTTTT; CDR3aa: CASSQGGNEKLFF
v_gene: TRBV28; j_gene: TRBJ2-3; d_gene: TRBD1; abundance: once; CDR3nt: TGTGCCAGCAGCCCCCTTGGACAGGGGGCGGGGGATACGCAGTATTTT; CDR3aa: CASSPLGQGAGDTQYF